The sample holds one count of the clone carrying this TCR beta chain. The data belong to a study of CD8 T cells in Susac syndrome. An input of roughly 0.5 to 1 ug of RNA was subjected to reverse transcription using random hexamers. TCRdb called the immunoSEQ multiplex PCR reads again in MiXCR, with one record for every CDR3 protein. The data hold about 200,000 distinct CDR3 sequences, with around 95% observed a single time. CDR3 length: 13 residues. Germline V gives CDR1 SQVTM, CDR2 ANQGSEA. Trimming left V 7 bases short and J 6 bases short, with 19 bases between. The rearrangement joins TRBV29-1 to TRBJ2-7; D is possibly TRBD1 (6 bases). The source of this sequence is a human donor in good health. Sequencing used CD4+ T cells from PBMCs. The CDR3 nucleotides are TGCAGCGCTCTAACAGGGCCCCGAGGCGAGCAGTACTTC. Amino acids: CSALTGPRGEQYF.